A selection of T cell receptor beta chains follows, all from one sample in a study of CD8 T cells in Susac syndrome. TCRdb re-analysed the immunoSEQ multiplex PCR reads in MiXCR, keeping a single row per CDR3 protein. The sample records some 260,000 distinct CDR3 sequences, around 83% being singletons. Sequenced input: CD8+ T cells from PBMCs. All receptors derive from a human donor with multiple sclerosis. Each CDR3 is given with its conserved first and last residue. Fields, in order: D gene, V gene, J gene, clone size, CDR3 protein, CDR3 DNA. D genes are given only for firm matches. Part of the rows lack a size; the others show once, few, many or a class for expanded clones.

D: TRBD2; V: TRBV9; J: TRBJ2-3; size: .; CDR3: CASSASSGRPGTQYF; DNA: TGTGCCAGCAGCGCCTCTAGCGGGAGACCAGGTACGCAGTATTTT
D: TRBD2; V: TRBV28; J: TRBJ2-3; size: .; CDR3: CASSFQPGGQSTDTQYF; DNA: TGTGCCAGCAGCTTTCAGCCGGGAGGGCAGAGCACAGATACGCAGTATTTT
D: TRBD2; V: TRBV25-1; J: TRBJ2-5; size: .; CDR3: CASSDREGQETQYF; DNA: TGTGCCAGCAGTGACAGGGAGGGCCAAGAGACCCAGTACTTC
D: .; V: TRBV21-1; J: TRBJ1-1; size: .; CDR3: CASSKSGETEAFF; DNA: TGTGCCAGCAGCAAAAGTGGCGAAACTGAAGCTTTCTTT
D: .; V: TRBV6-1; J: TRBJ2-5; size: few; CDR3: CASSDGSGETQYF; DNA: TGTGCCAGCAGTGACGGCAGTGGGGAGACCCAGTACTTC
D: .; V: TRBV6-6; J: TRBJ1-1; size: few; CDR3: CASSYSRPEAFF; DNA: TGTGCCAGCAGTTACTCGAGGCCTGAAGCTTTCTTT
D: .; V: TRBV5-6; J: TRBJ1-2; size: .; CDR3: CASSPWRGPWSGYTF; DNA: TGTGCCAGCAGCCCTTGGCGGGGGCCGTGGAGTGGCTACACCTTC
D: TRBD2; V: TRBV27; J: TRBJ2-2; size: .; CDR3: CASSSRDPGRGRTPGELFF; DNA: TGTGCCAGCAGTTCGAGGGACCCCGGGCGCGGGAGAACTCCCGGGGAGCTGTTTTTT
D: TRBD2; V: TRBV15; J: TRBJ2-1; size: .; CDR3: CATSRLAGEGSYNEQFF; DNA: TGTGCCACCAGCAGATTAGCGGGAGAGGGGTCCTACAATGAGCAGTTCTTC
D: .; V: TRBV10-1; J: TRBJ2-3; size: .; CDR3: CASSEFGTDTQYF; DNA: TGCGCCAGCAGTGAGTTCGGGACAGATACGCAGTATTTT
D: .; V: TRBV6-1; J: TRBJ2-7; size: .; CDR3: CASPGSKGHEQYF; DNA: TGTGCCAGCCCGGGAAGTAAGGGGCACGAGCAGTACTTC
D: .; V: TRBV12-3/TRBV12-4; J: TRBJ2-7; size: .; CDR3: CASSPSRQTYEQYF; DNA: TGTGCCAGCAGCCCGTCCAGGCAAACCTACGAGCAGTACTTC
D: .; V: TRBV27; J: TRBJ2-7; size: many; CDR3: CASSGSYEQYF; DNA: TGTGCCAGCAGCGGGTCCTACGAGCAGTACTTC
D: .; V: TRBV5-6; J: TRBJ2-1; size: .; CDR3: CASSLGVSDWEYNEQFF; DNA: TGTGCCAGCAGCTTGGGAGTTTCGGACTGGGAATACAATGAGCAGTTCTTC
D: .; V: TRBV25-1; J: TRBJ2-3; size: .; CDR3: CASSPTSTDTQYF; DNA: TGTGCCAGCAGTCCGACTAGCACAGATACGCAGTATTTT
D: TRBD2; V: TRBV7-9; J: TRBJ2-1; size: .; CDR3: CASSHPGTSGGYNEQFF; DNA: TGTGCCAGCAGCCATCCCGGGACTAGCGGGGGGTACAATGAGCAGTTCTTC
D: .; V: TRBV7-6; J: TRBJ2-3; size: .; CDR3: CASSPRDPTTDTQYF; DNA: TGTGCCAGCAGCCCCCGGGACCCGACCACAGATACGCAGTATTTT
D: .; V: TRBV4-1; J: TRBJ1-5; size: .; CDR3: CASSQTDSNQPQHF; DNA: TGCGCCAGCAGCCAGACAGATAGCAATCAGCCCCAGCATTTT
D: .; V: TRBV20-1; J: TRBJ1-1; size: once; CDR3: CSAPYTEAFF; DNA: TGCAGTGCTCCCTACACTGAAGCTTTCTTT
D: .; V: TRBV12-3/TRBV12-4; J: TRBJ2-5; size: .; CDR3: CASSFVETQYF; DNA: TGTGCCAGCAGTTTCGTCGAGACCCAGTACTTC
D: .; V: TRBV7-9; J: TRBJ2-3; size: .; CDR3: CASEPLAKRGDTQYF; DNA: TGTGCCAGCGAACCCCTAGCAAAGAGGGGAGATACGCAGTATTTT
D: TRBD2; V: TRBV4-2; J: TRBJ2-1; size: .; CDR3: CASSPRTSGESSYNEQFF; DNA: TGTGCCAGCAGCCCCCGGACTAGCGGGGAGAGCTCCTACAATGAGCAGTTCTTC
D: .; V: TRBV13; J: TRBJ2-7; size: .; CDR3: CASSSTLLASYEQYF; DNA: TGTGCCAGCAGCTCCACTCTGCTCGCCTCCTACGAGCAGTACTTC
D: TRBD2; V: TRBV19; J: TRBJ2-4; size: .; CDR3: CASIPPPTSGAKNIQYF; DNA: TGTGCCAGTATCCCACCGCCGACTAGCGGAGCCAAAAACATTCAGTACTTC
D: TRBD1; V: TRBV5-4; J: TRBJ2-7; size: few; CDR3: CASSPRTGGEGEQYF; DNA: TGTGCCAGCAGCCCCAGGACAGGGGGAGAGGGGGAGCAGTACTTC
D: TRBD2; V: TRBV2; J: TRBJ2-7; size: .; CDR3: CASSVGLAVTYEQYF; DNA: TGTGCCAGCAGTGTGGGACTAGCGGTAACCTACGAGCAGTACTTC
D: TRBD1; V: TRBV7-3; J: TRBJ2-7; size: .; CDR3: CASSVLGTGPYEQYF; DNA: TGTGCCAGCAGCGTCCTGGGGACAGGTCCCTACGAGCAGTACTTC
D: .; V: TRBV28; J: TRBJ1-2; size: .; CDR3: CTSSEVKGGGYGYTF; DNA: TGTACCAGCAGTGAAGTGAAGGGCGGAGGCTATGGCTACACCTTC
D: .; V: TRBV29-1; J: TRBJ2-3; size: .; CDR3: CSVVLTSTDTQYF; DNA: TGCAGCGTTGTCCTGACTAGCACAGATACGCAGTATTTT
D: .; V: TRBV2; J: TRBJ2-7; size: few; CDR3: CASSEGQASSYEQYF; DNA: TGTGCCAGCAGTGAAGGACAGGCTAGCTCCTACGAGCAGTACTTC
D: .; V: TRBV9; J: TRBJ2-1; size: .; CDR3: CASSVGDSEIHSSYNEQFF; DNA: TGTGCCAGCAGCGTAGGGGACTCGGAAATCCATAGCTCCTACAATGAGCAGTTCTTC
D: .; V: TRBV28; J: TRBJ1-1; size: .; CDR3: CASSLWMGAGTEAFF; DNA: TGTGCCAGCAGTTTATGGATGGGGGCCGGGACTGAAGCTTTCTTT
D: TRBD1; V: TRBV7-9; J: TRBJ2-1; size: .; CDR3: CASSLSDRGQEQFF; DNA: TGTGCCAGCAGCTTATCGGACAGGGGACAAGAGCAGTTCTTC
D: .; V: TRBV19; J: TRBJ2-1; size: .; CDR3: CASSRMTVYNEQFF; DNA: TGTGCCAGTAGCAGGATGACAGTTTACAATGAGCAGTTCTTC
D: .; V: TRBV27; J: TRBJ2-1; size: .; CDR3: CASSHGNEQFF; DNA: TGTGCCAGCAGCCATGGGAATGAGCAGTTCTTC
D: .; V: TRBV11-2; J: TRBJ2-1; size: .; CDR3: CASRVSSGQFF; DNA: TGTGCCAGCAGGGTTTCCTCGGGGCAGTTCTTC
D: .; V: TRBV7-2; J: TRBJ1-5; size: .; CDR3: CASSWGDGANQPQHF; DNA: TGTGCCAGCAGCTGGGGGGACGGTGCTAATCAGCCCCAGCATTTT
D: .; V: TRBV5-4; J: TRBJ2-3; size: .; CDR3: CASSWRQETKTDTQYF; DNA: TGTGCCAGCAGCTGGCGACAGGAAACAAAGACAGATACGCAGTATTTT
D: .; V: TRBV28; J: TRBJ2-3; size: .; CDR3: CASSPQGTDTQYF; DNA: TGTGCCAGCAGTCCCCAGGGTACAGATACGCAGTATTTT
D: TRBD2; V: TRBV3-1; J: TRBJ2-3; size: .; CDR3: CASSFRLADFTDTQYF; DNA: TGTGCCAGCAGCTTCCGACTAGCGGACTTCACAGATACGCAGTATTTT
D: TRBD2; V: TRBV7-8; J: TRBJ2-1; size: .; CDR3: CASSLTHSTSGRLSSYNEQFF; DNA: TGTGCCAGCAGCTTAACACACTCCACTAGCGGGAGGTTAAGCTCCTACAATGAGCAGTTCTTC
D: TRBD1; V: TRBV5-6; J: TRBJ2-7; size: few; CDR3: CASSFYPGQGFYEQYF; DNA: TGTGCCAGCAGCTTTTATCCGGGACAGGGGTTCTACGAGCAGTACTTC
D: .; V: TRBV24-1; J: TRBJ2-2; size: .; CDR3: CATQPSTNTGELFF; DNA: TGTGCCACCCAGCCTAGTACCAACACCGGGGAGCTGTTTTTT
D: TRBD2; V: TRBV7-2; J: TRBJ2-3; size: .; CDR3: CASSLAMLAGATDTQYF; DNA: TGTGCCAGCAGCTTAGCGATGCTAGCGGGAGCCACAGATACGCAGTATTTT